A selection of T cell receptor beta chains follows, all from one sample in a study of shared clonotypes between healthy human individuals. Assay used: immunoSEQ multiplex PCR; TCRdb lists only in-frame clones, some missing. This sample has more than 2,000,000 clones, with more than 80% found just once. Source material: naive CD4+ T cells from PBMCs. The receptors shown here come from a man between 18 and 29 years old in good health. Some clones in this sample may be carry-over from other donors' samples. Each CDR3 is given with its conserved first and last residue. The order of the fields is clone size, D gene, J gene, V gene, CDR3 protein, CDR3 DNA. A D gene is named only where the DNA matches it firmly. Not all rows give a size; the values are once, few, many and, for expanded clones, a class.

abundance: NA
d_gene: TRBD2
j_gene: TRBJ2-5
v_gene: TRBV6-5
CDR3aa: CASRAPGGETQYF
CDR3nt: TGTGCCAGCAGGGCTCCGGGGGGAGAGACCCAGTACTTC

abundance: NA
d_gene: NA
j_gene: TRBJ2-1
v_gene: TRBV27
CDR3aa: CATQSVGGYNEQFF
CDR3nt: TGTGCCACCCAATCCGTTGGAGGCTACAATGAGCAGTTCTTC

abundance: NA
d_gene: NA
j_gene: TRBJ1-3
v_gene: TRBV28
CDR3aa: CASSLVFSSGNTIYF
CDR3nt: TGTGCCAGCAGTTTAGTCTTCAGCTCTGGAAACACCATATATTTT

abundance: NA
d_gene: NA
j_gene: TRBJ1-2
v_gene: TRBV29-1
CDR3aa: CSVDVLGWDGYTF
CDR3nt: TGCAGCGTTGATGTCCTGGGGTGGGATGGCTACACCTTC

abundance: once
d_gene: NA
j_gene: TRBJ2-7
v_gene: TRBV14
CDR3aa: CASSQDWARGYEQYF
CDR3nt: TGTGCCAGCAGCCAAGATTGGGCCCGGGGCTACGAGCAGTACTTC

abundance: NA
d_gene: NA
j_gene: TRBJ2-5
v_gene: TRBV27
CDR3aa: CASSLGRWGETQYF
CDR3nt: TGTGCCAGCAGTTTAGGGAGATGGGGAGAGACCCAGTACTTC

abundance: NA
d_gene: TRBD1
j_gene: TRBJ1-1
v_gene: TRBV18
CDR3aa: CASSPYRQRGLDTTEAFF
CDR3nt: TGTGCCAGCTCGCCCTACAGGCAGAGGGGGCTTGATACCACTGAAGCTTTCTTT

abundance: NA
d_gene: NA
j_gene: TRBJ2-5
v_gene: TRBV28
CDR3aa: CASRGRGAGETQYF
CDR3nt: TGTGCCAGCAGGGGGCGCGGGGCCGGAGAGACCCAGTACTTC

abundance: once
d_gene: NA
j_gene: TRBJ2-3
v_gene: TRBV30
CDR3aa: CAWSVRGSDRDTQYF
CDR3nt: TGTGCCTGGTCCGTTCGTGGGAGTGATAGAGATACGCAGTATTTT

abundance: few
d_gene: TRBD1
j_gene: TRBJ1-5
v_gene: TRBV30
CDR3aa: CAWGTGGNQPQHF
CDR3nt: TGTGCCTGGGGGACAGGGGGAAATCAGCCCCAGCATTTT

abundance: NA
d_gene: NA
j_gene: TRBJ1-5
v_gene: TRBV19
CDR3aa: CASSIGTPNQPQHF
CDR3nt: TGTGCCAGTAGTATCGGGACACCTAATCAGCCCCAGCATTTT

abundance: NA
d_gene: NA
j_gene: TRBJ2-2
v_gene: TRBV5-1
CDR3aa: CASSTRGAGELFF
CDR3nt: TGCGCCAGCAGCACCCGAGGGGCCGGGGAGCTGTTTTTT